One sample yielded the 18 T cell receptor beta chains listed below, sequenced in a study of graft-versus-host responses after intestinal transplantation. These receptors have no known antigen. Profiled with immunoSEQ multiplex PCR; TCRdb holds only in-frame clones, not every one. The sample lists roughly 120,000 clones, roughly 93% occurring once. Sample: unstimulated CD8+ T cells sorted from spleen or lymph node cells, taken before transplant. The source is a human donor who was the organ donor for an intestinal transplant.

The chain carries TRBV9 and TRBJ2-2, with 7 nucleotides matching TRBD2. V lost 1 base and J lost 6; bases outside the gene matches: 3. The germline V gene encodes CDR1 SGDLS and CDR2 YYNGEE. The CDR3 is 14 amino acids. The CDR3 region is CASSVWTRSGELFF. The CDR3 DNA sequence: TGTGCCAGCAGCGTATGGACTAGATCCGGGGAGCTGTTTTTT.

The CDR3 here is CASSQGTSDTDTQYF. CDR3 nucleotides: TGCGCCAGCAGCCAGGGGACTAGCGATACAGATACGCAGTATTTT. V is TRBV4-1 and J is TRBJ2-3; TRBD2 aligns across 10 bases. The ends lost 3 bases at V and 3 bases at J; junction bases unmatched: 3. Germline CDR1 reads MGHRA; CDR2 reads YSYEKL. The CDR3 covers 15 residues.

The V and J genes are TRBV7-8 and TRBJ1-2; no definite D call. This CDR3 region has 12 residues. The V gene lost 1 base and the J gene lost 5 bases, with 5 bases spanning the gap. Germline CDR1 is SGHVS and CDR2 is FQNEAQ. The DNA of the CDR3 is TGTGCCAGCAGCTTAGTGGGGTATGGCTACACCTTC. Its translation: CASSLVGYGYTF. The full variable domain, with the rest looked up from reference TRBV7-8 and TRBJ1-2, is GAGVSQSPRYKVAKRGQDVALRCDPISGHVSLFWYQQALGQGPEFLTYFQNEAQLDKSGLPSDRFFAERPEGSVSTLKIQRTQQEDSAVYLCASSLVGYGYTFGSGTRLTVV.

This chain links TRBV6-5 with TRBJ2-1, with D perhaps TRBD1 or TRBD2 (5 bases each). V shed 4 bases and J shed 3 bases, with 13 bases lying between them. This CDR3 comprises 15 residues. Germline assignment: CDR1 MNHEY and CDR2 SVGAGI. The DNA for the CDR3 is TGTGCCAGCAGTTGGGACGGGACCCTCTACAATGAGCAGTTCTTC. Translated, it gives CASSWDGTLYNEQFF.

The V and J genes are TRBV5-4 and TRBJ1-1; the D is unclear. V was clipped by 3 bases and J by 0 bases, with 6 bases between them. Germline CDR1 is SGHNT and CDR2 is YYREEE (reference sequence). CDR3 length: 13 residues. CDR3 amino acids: CASSSRVNTEAFF. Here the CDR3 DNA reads TGTGCCAGCAGCTCCCGGGTGAACACTGAAGCTTTCTTT.

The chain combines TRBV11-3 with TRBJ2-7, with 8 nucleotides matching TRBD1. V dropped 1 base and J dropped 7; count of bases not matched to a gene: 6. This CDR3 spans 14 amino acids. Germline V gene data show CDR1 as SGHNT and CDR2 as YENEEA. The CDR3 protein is CASSLAPDREEQYF. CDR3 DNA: TGTGCCAGCAGCTTAGCCCCGGACAGGGAAGAGCAGTACTTC.

The DNA of the CDR3 is TGCACCAGCAGCCAGGCCAGCACAGATACGCAGTATTTT. Amino acids: CTSSQASTDTQYF. The rearrangement uses TRBV1 and TRBJ2-3; the DNA was not used to check the table's D call, TRBD1. TRBV1 is tagged as a pseudogene. The CDR3 extends over 13 amino acids.

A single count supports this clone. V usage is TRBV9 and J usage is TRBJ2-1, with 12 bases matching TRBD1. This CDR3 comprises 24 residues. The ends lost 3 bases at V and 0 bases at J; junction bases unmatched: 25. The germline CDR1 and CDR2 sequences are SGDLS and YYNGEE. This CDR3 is CASSGECRDRGRRNSGSSYNEQFF. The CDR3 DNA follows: TGTGCCAGCAGCGGAGAATGCCGGGACAGGGGGCGCCGGAATAGCGGGAGCTCCTACAATGAGCAGTTCTTC.

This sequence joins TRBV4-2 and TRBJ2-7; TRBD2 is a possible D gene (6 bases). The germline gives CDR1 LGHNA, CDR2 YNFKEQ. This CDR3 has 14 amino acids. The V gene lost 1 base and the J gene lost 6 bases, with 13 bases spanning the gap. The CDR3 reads CASSQGGLGSEQYF. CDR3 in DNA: TGTGCCAGCAGCCAAGGGGGACTGGGAAGCGAGCAGTACTTC.

The CDR3 coding sequence is TGCAGTGCTAGAGATCGGGGACAGCAGTTCTTC. Translated: CSARDRGQQFF. V and J are TRBV20-1 and TRBJ2-1; D is perhaps TRBD1 or TRBD2 (5 bases each). Germline CDR1 DFQATT, CDR2 SNEGSKA (reference sequence). The CDR3 totals 11 residues. V was pared by 0 bases and J by 11 bases, with 8 bases between.

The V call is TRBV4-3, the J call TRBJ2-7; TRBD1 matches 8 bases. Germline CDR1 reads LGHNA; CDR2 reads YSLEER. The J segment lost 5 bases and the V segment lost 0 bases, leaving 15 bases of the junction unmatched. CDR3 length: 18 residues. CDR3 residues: CASSQDHLALDRAHEQYF. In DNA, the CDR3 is TGCGCCAGCAGCCAAGATCATTTAGCTTTGGACAGGGCGCACGAGCAGTACTTC.

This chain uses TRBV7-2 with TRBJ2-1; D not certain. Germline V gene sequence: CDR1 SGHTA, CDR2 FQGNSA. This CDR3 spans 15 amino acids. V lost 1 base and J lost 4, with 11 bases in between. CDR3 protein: CASSLESGQYNEQFF. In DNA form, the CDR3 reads TGTGCCAGCAGCTTAGAGTCGGGCCAGTACAATGAGCAGTTCTTC.

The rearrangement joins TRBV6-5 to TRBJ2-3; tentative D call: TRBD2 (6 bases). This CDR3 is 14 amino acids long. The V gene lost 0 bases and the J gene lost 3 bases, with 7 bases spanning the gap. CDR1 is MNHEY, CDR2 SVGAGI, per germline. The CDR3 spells CASSYSRGTDTQYF. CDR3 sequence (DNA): TGTGCCAGCAGTTACTCGCGGGGTACAGATACGCAGTATTTT.

The CDR3 sequence: CAIRGGVQDTQYF. The CDR3 nucleotides are TGTGCCATCCGAGGAGGGGTTCAAGATACGCAGTATTTT. The V call is TRBV10-3, the J call TRBJ2-3; D might be TRBD2 (6 bases). CDR1 and CDR2 (germline): ENHRY, SYGVKD. V shed 8 bases and J shed 5 bases, with 14 bases lying between them. The CDR3 sequence is 13 residues long.

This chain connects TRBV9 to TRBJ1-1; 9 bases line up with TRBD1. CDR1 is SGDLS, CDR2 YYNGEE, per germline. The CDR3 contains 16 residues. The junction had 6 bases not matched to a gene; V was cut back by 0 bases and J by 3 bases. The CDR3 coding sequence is TGTGCCAGCAGCGTAGGAGAAGACAGGGGGGACACTGAAGCTTTCTTT. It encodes CASSVGEDRGDTEAFF. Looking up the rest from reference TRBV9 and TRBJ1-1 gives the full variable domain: DSGVTQTPKHLITATGQRVTLRCSPRSGDLSVYWYQQSLDQGLQFLIQYYNGEERAKGNILERFSAQQFPDLHSELNLSSLELGDSALYFCASSVGEDRGDTEAFFGQGTRLTVV.

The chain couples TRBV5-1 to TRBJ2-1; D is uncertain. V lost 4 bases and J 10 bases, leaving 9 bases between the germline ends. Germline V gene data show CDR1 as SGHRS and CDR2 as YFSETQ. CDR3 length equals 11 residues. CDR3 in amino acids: CASSAGLEQFF. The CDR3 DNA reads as TGCGCCAGCAGCGCAGGTTTAGAGCAGTTCTTC.

This CDR3 reads CATLPSGGQDTQYF. CDR3 nucleotides: TGTGCCACCCTCCCTTCGGGGGGCCAAGATACGCAGTATTTT. V and J are TRBV28 and TRBJ2-3, with TRBD2 as a possible D gene (7 bases). Trimming pared 10 bases from V and 5 bases from J, leaving 19 bases between. Germline V gene lookup returns CDR1 MDHEN and CDR2 SYDVKM. The length of the CDR3 is 14 residues.

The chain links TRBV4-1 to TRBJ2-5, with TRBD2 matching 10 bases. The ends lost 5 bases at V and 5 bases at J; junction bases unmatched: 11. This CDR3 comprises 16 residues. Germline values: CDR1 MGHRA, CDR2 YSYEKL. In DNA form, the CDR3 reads TGCGCCAGCAGCGACTGGAGCGGGAGGGCGTTGGAGACCCAGTACTTC. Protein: CASSDWSGRALETQYF.